Given below is one T cell receptor beta chain in context. Per the germline V gene, CDR1 is LNHDA and CDR2 is SQIVND (reference sequence). The CDR3 runs 14 residues. V lost 3 bases and J 3 bases, leaving 11 bases between the germline ends. The entry originates in a study of blood T cell repertoires in COVID-19. Assay: immunoSEQ multiplex PCR; the TCRdb copy retains only in-frame clones and omits some. The sample has about 64,000 clones, roughly 90% seen once; the top ten hold about 9.7%. The clonotype comes from a woman older than 75 with active COVID-19. The chain links TRBV19 to TRBJ1-1; TRBD1 is a possible D gene (6 bases). The sequencing input was peripheral blood. The CDR3 reads CASSIGGRDTEAFF. The CDR3 bases are TGTGCCAGTAGTATCGGGGGGCGGGACACTGAAGCTTTCTTT.